Each of the 23 T cell receptor beta chains below was sequenced from the same sample in a study of blood T cell repertoires in COVID-19. Some clones are missing from TCRdb's copy, which holds only in-frame ones; the method was immunoSEQ multiplex PCR. The sample contains 150,000 or so clones, 82% of which appear only once. The sample comprised peripheral blood. These receptors were obtained from a woman in her forties with COVID-19, enrolled during active disease.

This clone was seen just once. The rearrangement links TRBV25-1 to TRBJ2-5; TRBD1 might be the D (5 bases). With 3 bases removed from V and 2 bases from J, the gap between germline ends came to 13 bases. The CDR3 runs 15 residues. Germline CDR1 and CDR2: MGHDK and SYGVNS. DNA for the CDR3: TGTGCCAGCAGTGAGACAGTACTCACGCAAGAGACCCAGTACTTC. Its protein product is CASSETVLTQETQYF.

This clone was found once. The chain links TRBV15 to TRBJ1-5; D call uncertain. CDR1 and CDR2 (germline): LNHNV, YYDKDF (reference sequence). Trimming removed 4 bases from V and 11 bases from J, with 18 bases in between. The CDR3 sequence is 14 residues long. Written as DNA, the CDR3 is TGTGCCACCAGCACCATGACGACTGCAGTAGCCCAGCATTTT. It translates to CATSTMTTAVAQHF.

The rearrangement links TRBV4-1 to TRBJ2-7; possible D gene TRBD2, 7 bases. The germline CDR1 and CDR2 sequences are MGHRA and YSYEKL. Trimming removed 3 bases at V and 0 bases at J, with 15 bases between. CDR3 length: 16 amino acids. CDR3: CASSQREGGDSYEQYF. The CDR3 nucleotides read TGCGCCAGCAGCCAGAGGGAGGGGGGAGACTCCTACGAGCAGTACTTC.

The genes are TRBV11-2 and TRBJ2-7; TRBD1 matches 9 bases. The length of the CDR3 is 15 residues. Germline V CDR1 and CDR2: SGHAT, FQNNGV. With 8 bases clipped from V and 6 bases from J, the junction kept 14 bases outside the gene matches. The CDR3 protein is CASGGRLQGALEQYF. The CDR3, as DNA: TGTGCCAGCGGAGGCCGTTTACAGGGGGCGCTCGAGCAGTACTTC.

The chain combines TRBV2 with TRBJ2-7; 7 bases line up with TRBD2. Germline trimming cut 3 bases from V and 1 base from J; bases unmatched to any gene: 9. The CDR3 runs to 16 residues. Germline V gene data show CDR1 as SNHLY and CDR2 as FYNNEI. This chain's CDR3 is CASSDGGWLRSYEQYF. DNA of the CDR3: TGTGCCAGCAGTGACGGGGGGTGGCTCAGATCCTACGAGCAGTACTTC.

This clone was picked up one time. The chain links TRBV30 to TRBJ2-1; D is undetermined. CDR3 length: 13 amino acids. Germline V gene sequence: CDR1 GTSNPN, CDR2 SVGIG (reference sequence). V dropped 7 bases and J dropped 7 bases, with 17 bases sitting between them. The CDR3 DNA reads as TGTGCCTTATACCCCCGACTGGAGAATGAGCAGTTCTTC. Residues: CALYPRLENEQFF.

This chain uses TRBV3-1 (or the pseudogene TRBV3-2) with TRBJ2-5, with 8 bases lining up with TRBD1. Germline-derived CDR1 and CDR2 are LGHDT and YNNKEL (reference sequence). With V trimmed by 0 bases and J by 5 bases, 5 bases remained unmatched. This CDR3 is built from 15 residues. CDR3 region: CASSQDDRGGETQYF. The CDR3 nucleotides read TGTGCCAGCAGCCAAGACGACAGGGGCGGGGAGACCCAGTACTTC.

V is TRBV6-5 and J is TRBJ2-7; 10 bases map to TRBD1. The junction had 7 bases not matched to a gene; V was cut back by 6 bases and J by 5 bases. Germline lookup yields CDR1 MNHEY and CDR2 SVGAGI. The CDR3 contains 14 residues. DNA for the CDR3: TGTGCCAGCAGGGGAGACAGGGGGCTCGACGAGCAGTACTTC. It translates to CASRGDRGLDEQYF.

The chain recombines TRBV15 with TRBJ1-5; D might be TRBD1 (6 bases). The CDR3 is 15 amino acids. V lost 0 bases, J lost 7 bases, and 13 bases lay in between. Germline assignment: CDR1 LNHNV and CDR2 YYDKDF (reference sequence). The CDR3 region is CATSRDLAGAQPQHF. The CDR3 region has the DNA TGTGCCACCAGCAGAGATCTAGCAGGGGCCCAGCCCCAGCATTTT.

J is TRBJ1-3 and V is TRBV25-1, with 11 positions matching TRBD1. Germline CDR1 is MGHDK and CDR2 is SYGVNS. The CDR3 length is 17 residues. With V trimmed by 3 bases and J by 4 bases, 8 bases remained unmatched. This CDR3 reads CASSDLGQGARGNTIYF. The DNA for the CDR3 is TGTGCCAGCAGTGACCTAGGACAGGGGGCAAGAGGAAACACCATATATTTT.

This clone appeared a few times. The J gene is TRBJ2-1, the V gene TRBV21-1; no DNA check was done on the table's D call, TRBD2. TRBV21-1 is assigned pseudogene status. This CDR3 spans 12 amino acids. CDR3 amino acids: CASSKGLREQFF. The CDR3 coding sequence is TGTGCCAGCAGCAAAGGACTGAGAGAGCAGTTCTTC.

The chain is built from TRBV6-6 and TRBJ1-1; D is undetermined. Trimming removed 6 bases at V and 5 bases at J, with 19 bases between. Germline assignment: CDR1 MNHNY and CDR2 SVGAGI (reference sequence). The CDR3 has 15 residues. The CDR3 bases are TGTGCCAGCAGCCCAATGGGGAGGGTTGGGACTGAAGCTTTCTTT. It is translated as CASSPMGRVGTEAFF.

This chain joins TRBV29-1 and TRBJ2-1, with 11 bases aligning to TRBD2. Per the germline V gene, CDR1 is SQVTM and CDR2 is ANQGSEA. The V segment lost 0 bases and the J segment 3 bases; nucleotides outside the gene matches: 7. The CDR3 is made up of 17 amino acids. The CDR3 loop is CSVEELLAGGLYNEQFF. CDR3 in DNA: TGCAGCGTTGAAGAGTTGCTAGCGGGAGGTCTCTACAATGAGCAGTTCTTC.

This rearrangement joins TRBV10-3 to TRBJ1-1; no firm D call. The length of the CDR3 is 14 residues. The germline gives CDR1 ENHRY, CDR2 SYGVKD. V dropped 4 bases and J dropped 1 base, with 10 bases sitting between them. CDR3: CAISGAGGNTEAFF. The CDR3 coding sequence is TGTGCCATCAGTGGGGCGGGCGGGAACACTGAAGCTTTCTTT.

The V gene is TRBV30, the J gene TRBJ2-1; 8 nucleotides agree with TRBD2. From germline, CDR1 is GTSNPN and CDR2 SVGIG (reference sequence). V shed 4 bases and J 7 bases; nucleotides not matched to a gene: 6. CDR3 size: 13 residues. The CDR3 DNA reads TGTGCCTGGAACGGCGGGAGGAATAATGAGCAGTTCTTC. Translation gives CAWNGGRNNEQFF. The entire variable domain, with the rest obtained from reference TRBV30 and TRBJ2-1, is as follows: SQTIHQWPATLVQPVGSPLSLECTVEGTSNPNLYWYRQAAGRGLQLLFYSVGIGQISSEVPQNLSASRPQDRQFILSSKKLLLSDSGFYLCAWNGGRNNEQFFGPGTRLTVL.

The count of this clone is one. The chain joins TRBV4-1 to TRBJ1-5; 7 positions match TRBD1. Trimming at V came to 5 bases and at J to 7 bases, leaving 11 bases not matched to a gene. Germline CDR1 reads MGHRA; CDR2 reads YSYEKL. The CDR3 is 15 amino acids. CDR3 residues: CASSSTLTGIQPQHF. DNA of the CDR3: TGCGCCAGCAGCTCGACCCTGACAGGGATCCAGCCCCAGCATTTT.

The chain couples TRBV24-1 to TRBJ2-1, with a weak D call TRBD2 (5 bases). CDR1 and CDR2 from the germline V gene are KGHDR and SFDVKD. Trimming took 2 bases from V and 1 from J, leaving 11 bases between them. CDR3 length: 16 residues. The CDR3 reads CATSDSAPGSYNEQFF. In DNA, the CDR3 is TGTGCCACCAGTGATTCCGCCCCGGGGTCCTACAATGAGCAGTTCTTC.

J is TRBJ1-2 and V is TRBV6-2 or TRBV6-3; a possible D gene is TRBD1 (5 bases). The CDR3 sequence is 19 residues long. V dropped 2 bases and J dropped 4 bases, with 26 bases sitting between them. Germline assignment: CDR1 MNHEY and CDR2 SVGEGT. In nucleotides, the CDR3 is TGTGCCAGCAGTTACGAGTACCCCAGGGATGGTGTAAGGTTCTATGGCTACACCTTC. This codes for CASSYEYPRDGVRFYGYTF.

The V gene is TRBV5-6, the J gene TRBJ2-1; TRBD2 agrees at 8 bases. The CDR3 contains 14 residues. Germline CDR1 SGHDT, CDR2 YYEEEE. With V trimmed by 7 bases and J by 9 bases, 12 bases remained unmatched. CDR3 protein: CASGGAAGDGEQFF. For the CDR3, the DNA is TGTGCCAGCGGGGGAGCAGCGGGAGACGGTGAGCAGTTCTTC.

The chain has TRBV7-2 and TRBJ2-5, with D possibly matching TRBD1 (6 bases). V was shortened by 1 base and J by 1 base, with 10 bases between the two germline ends. CDR3 length: 15 amino acids. Germline CDR1 and CDR2: SGHTA and FQGNSA. The CDR3 sequence is CASSLGGPLQETQYF. CDR3 in DNA: TGTGCCAGCAGCTTAGGGGGGCCCCTCCAAGAGACCCAGTACTTC. The full variable domain, with the rest looked up from reference TRBV7-2 and TRBJ2-5, is GAGVSQSPSNKVTEKGKDVELRCDPISGHTALYWYRQSLGQGLEFLIYFQGNSAPDKSGLPSDRFSAERTGGSVSTLTIQRTQQEDSAVYLCASSLGGPLQETQYFGPGTRLLVL.

The gene calls are TRBV5-1 and TRBJ2-5; D perhaps matches TRBD1 (5 bases). Trimming took 3 bases from V and 3 from J, leaving 9 bases between them. The CDR3 is made up of 13 amino acids. Per the germline V gene, CDR1 is SGHRS and CDR2 is YFSETQ. Written as DNA, the CDR3 is TGCGCCAGCAGCTCTGCAGGGAAAGAGACCCAGTACTTC. It translates to CASSSAGKETQYF.

The J gene is TRBJ2-7, the V gene TRBV2; TRBD1 aligns across 7 bases. V lost 7 bases to trimming and J lost 0 bases; unmatched junction nucleotides: 3. This CDR3 has 13 residues. Looked up from germline, CDR1 is SNHLY and CDR2 is FYNNEI. Here the CDR3 reads CASTGDSSYEQYV. The CDR3 bases are TGTGCCAGCACCGGGGACAGCTCCTACGAGCAGTACGTC.

In its sample, this clone was seen a few times. The chain is built from TRBV27 and TRBJ2-6, with a tentative D call TRBD2 (6 bases). The germline CDR1 and CDR2 sequences are MNHEY and SMNVEV (reference sequence). The CDR3 consists of 17 residues. Deletions cut 3 bases from V and 0 bases from J, with 12 bases between. CDR3 bases: TGTGCCAGCAGTTTGGGACTGACTTCCTCTGGGGCCAACGTCCTGACTTTC. Translated: CASSLGLTSSGANVLTF.